Included here is one T cell receptor beta chain sequence, with context. Trimming took off 7 bases at V and 0 bases at J, with 7 bases between the two ends. Germline loops: CDR1 SNHLY, CDR2 FYNNEI. The CDR3 covers 13 residues. This sample is drawn from a study of T cell clones after liver transplantation. Assay: immunoSEQ multiplex PCR; the TCRdb copy retains only in-frame clones and omits some. The table shows 98,000 or so clones, with around 86% occurring only once. This TCR was recovered from a human donor who received a liver transplant. The specimen comprised CD4+ T cells from blood, sampled before liver transplant. This chain links TRBV2 with TRBJ1-5; no firm D call. The CDR3 region is CASNTDSNQPQHF. CDR3 nucleotide sequence: TGTGCCAGCAATACAGATAGCAATCAGCCCCAGCATTTT.